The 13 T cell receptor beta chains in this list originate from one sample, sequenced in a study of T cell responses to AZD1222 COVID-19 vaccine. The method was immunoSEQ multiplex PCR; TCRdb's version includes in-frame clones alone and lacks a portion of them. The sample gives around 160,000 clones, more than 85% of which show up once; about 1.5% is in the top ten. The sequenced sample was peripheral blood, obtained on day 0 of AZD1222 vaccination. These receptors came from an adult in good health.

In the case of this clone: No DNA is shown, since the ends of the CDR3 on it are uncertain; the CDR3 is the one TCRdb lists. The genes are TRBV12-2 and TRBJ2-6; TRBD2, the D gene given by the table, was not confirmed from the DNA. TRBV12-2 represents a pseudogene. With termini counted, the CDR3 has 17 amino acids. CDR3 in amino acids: CASRSRGVASGANVLTF.

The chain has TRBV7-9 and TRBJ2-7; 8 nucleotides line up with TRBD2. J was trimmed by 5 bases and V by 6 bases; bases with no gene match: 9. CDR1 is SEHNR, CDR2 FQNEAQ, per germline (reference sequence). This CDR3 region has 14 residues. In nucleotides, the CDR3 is TGTGCCAGCAGATCGGGAGGGCCTAGGGACGAGCAGTACTTC. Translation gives CASRSGGPRDEQYF.

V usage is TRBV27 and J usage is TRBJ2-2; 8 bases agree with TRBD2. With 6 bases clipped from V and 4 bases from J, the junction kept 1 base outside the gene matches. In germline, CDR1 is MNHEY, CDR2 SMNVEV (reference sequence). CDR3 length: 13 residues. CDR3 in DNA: TGTGCCAGCAGGCTAGCGGGCACCGGGGAGCTGTTTTTT. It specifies CASRLAGTGELFF.

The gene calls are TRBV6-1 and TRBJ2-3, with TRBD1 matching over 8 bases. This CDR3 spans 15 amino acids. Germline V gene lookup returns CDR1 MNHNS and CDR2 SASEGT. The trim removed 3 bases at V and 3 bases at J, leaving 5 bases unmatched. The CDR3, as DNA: TGTGCCAGCAGTGAGGACCAGGGGGCGACAGATACGCAGTATTTT. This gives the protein CASSEDQGATDTQYF.

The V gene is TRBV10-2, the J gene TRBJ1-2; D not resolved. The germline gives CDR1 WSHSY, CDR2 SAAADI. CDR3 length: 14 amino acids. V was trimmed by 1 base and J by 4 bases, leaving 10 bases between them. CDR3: CASSELGGSYGYTF. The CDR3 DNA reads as TGCGCCAGCAGTGAGTTGGGCGGGAGCTATGGCTACACCTTC.

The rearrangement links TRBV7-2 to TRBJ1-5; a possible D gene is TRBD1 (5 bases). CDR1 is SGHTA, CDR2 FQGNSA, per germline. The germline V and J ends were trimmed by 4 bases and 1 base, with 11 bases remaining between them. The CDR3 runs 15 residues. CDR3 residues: CASSSNGASNQPQHF. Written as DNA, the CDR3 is TGTGCCAGCAGCTCCAACGGGGCGAGCAATCAGCCCCAGCATTTT.

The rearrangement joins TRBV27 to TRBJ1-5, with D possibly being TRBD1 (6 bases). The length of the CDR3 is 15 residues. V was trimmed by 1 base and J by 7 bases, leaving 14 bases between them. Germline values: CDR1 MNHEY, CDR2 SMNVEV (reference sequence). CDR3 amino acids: CASSLFGGLRQPQHF. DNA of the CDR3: TGTGCCAGCAGTTTATTCGGGGGGCTGAGGCAGCCCCAGCATTTT.

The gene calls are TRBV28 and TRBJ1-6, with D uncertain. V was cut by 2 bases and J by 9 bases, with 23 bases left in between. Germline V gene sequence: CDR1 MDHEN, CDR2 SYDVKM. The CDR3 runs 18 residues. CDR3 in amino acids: CASSLGKEWWERSSPLHF. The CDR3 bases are TGTGCCAGCAGTTTAGGGAAGGAGTGGTGGGAACGGAGTTCACCCCTCCACTTT.

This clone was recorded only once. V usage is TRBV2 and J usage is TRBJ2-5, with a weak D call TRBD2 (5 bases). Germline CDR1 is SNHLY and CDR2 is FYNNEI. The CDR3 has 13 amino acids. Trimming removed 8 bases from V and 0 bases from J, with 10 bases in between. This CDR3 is CASVRVYQETQYF. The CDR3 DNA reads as TGTGCCAGCGTGCGGGTATACCAAGAGACCCAGTACTTC.

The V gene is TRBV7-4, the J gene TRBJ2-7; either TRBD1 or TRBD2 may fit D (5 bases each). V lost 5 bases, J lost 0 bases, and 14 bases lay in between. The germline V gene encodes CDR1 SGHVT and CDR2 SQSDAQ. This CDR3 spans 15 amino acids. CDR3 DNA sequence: TGTGCCAGCAGCCCCCGGGACGTAAGCTCCTACGAGCAGTACTTC. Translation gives CASSPRDVSSYEQYF.

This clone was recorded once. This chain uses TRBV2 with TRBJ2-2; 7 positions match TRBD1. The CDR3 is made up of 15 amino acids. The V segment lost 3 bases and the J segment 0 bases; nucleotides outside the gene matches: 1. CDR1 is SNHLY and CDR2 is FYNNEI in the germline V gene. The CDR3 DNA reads TGTGCCAGCAGTGAGAGGGGGCCGAACACCGGGGAGCTGTTTTTT. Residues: CASSERGPNTGELFF. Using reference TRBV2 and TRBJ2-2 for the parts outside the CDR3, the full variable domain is EPEVTQTPSHQVTQMGQEVILRCVPISNHLYFYWYRQILGQKVEFLVSFYNNEISEKSEIFDDQFSVERPDGSNFTLKIRSTKLEDSAMYFCASSERGPNTGELFFGEGSRLTVL.

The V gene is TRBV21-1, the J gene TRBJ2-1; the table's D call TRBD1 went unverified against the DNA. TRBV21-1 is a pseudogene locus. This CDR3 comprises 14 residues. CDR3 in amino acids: CASSRQNSYNEQFF. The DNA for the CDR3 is TGTGCCAGCAGCCGACAGAACTCCTACAATGAGCAGTTCTTC.

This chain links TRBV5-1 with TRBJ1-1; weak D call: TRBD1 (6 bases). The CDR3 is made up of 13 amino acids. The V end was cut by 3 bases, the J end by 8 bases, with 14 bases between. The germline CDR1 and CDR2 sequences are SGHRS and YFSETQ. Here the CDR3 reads CASSSAWTAEAFF. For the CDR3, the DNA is TGCGCCAGCAGCTCCGCCTGGACAGCCGAAGCTTTCTTT.